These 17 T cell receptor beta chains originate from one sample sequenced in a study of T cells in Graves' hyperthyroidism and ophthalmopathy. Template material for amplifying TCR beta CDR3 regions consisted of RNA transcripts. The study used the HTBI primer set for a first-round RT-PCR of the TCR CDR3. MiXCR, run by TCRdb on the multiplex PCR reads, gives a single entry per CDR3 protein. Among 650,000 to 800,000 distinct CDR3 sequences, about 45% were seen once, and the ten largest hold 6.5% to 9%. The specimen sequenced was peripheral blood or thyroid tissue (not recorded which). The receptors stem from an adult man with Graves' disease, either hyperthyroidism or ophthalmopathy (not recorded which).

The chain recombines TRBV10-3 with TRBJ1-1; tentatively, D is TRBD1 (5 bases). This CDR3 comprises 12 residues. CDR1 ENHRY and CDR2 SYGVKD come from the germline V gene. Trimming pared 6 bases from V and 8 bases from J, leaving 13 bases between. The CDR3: CAISKGDAEAFF. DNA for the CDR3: TGTGCCATCAGCAAAGGGGACGCGGAAGCTTTCTTT.

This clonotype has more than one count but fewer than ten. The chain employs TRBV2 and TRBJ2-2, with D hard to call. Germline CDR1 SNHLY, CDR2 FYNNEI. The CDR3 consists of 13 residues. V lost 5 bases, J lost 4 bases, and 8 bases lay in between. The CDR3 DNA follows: TGTGCCAGCAGTCAGCACAGCACCGGGGAGCTGTTTTTT. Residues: CASSQHSTGELFF.

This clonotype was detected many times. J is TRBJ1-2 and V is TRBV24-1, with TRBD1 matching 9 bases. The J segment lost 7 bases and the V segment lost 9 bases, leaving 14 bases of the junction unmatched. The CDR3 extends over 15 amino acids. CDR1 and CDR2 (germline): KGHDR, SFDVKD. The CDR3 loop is CATGSPGTGGSGYTF. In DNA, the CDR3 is TGTGCCACCGGCTCGCCCGGAACAGGGGGCTCTGGCTACACCTTC.

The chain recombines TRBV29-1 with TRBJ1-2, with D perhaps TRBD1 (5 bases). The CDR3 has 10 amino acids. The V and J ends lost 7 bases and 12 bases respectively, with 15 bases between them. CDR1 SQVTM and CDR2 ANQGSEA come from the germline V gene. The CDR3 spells CSGGGLGNTF. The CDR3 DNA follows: TGCAGCGGCGGGGGGTTGGGAAACACCTTC.

CDR3 protein: CSASESSGGYEQYF. The CDR3 DNA sequence: TGCAGTGCTAGTGAATCCAGCGGGGGCTACGAGCAGTACTTC. This chain links TRBV20-1 with TRBJ2-7; 8 nucleotides agree with TRBD2. The J segment lost 3 bases and the V segment lost 3 bases, leaving 7 bases of the junction unmatched. The length of the CDR3 is 14 residues. From germline, CDR1 is DFQATT and CDR2 SNEGSKA (reference sequence).

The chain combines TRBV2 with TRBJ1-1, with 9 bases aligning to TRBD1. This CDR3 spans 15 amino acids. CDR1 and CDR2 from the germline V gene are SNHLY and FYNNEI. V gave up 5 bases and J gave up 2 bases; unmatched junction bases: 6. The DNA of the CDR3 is TGTGCCAGCAGTTGGGGACAGGGCGTTAACACTGAAGCTTTCTTT. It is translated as CASSWGQGVNTEAFF.

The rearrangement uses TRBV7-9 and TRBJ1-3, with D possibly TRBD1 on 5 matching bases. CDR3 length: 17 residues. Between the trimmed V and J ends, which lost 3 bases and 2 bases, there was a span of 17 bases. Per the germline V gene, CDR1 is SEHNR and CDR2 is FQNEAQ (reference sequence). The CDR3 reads CASSLLLGEAAGNTIYF. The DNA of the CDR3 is TGTGCCAGCAGCTTGCTACTAGGGGAGGCGGCTGGAAACACCATATATTTT.

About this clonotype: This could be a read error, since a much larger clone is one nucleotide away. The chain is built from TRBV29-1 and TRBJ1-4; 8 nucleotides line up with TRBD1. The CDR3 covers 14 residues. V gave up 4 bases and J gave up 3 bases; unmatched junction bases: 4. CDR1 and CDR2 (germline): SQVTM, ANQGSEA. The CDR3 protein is CSVGGTGANEKLFF. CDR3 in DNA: TGCAGCGTTGGAGGGACAGGAGCTAATGAAAAACTGTTTTTT.

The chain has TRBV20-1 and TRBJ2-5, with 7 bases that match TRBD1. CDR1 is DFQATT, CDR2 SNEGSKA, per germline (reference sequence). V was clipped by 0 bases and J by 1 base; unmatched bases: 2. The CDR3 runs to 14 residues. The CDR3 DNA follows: TGCAGTGCTAGAGAATCAGGGGGCCAAGAGACCCAGTACTTC. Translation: CSARESGGQETQYF.

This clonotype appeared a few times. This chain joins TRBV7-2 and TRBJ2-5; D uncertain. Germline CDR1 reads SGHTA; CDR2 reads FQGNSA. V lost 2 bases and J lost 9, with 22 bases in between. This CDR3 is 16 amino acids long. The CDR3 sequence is CASSLSPRPVSAPQYF. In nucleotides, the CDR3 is TGTGCCAGCAGCTTATCCCCTCGACCCGTGAGCGCGCCCCAGTACTTC.

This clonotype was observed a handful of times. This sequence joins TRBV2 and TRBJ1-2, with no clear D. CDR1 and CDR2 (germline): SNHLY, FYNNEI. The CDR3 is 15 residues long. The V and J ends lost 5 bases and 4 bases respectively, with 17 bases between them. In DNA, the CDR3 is TGTGCCAGCAGTCCCGGAGAGTATGTTAGCTATGGCTACACCTTC. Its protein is CASSPGEYVSYGYTF.

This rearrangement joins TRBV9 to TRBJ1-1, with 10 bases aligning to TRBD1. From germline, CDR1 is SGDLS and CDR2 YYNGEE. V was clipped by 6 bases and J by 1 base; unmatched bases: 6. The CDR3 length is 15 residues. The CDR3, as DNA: TGTGCCAGCAAACTAGACAGGGGGCCGAACACTGAAGCTTTCTTT. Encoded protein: CASKLDRGPNTEAFF.

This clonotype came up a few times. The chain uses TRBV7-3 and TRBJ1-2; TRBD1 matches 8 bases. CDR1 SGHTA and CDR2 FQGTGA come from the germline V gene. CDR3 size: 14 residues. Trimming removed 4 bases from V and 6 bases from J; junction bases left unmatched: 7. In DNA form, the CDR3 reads TGTGCCAGCAGCTGCAGGACAGGGCCCCATGGCTACACCTTC. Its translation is CASSCRTGPHGYTF.

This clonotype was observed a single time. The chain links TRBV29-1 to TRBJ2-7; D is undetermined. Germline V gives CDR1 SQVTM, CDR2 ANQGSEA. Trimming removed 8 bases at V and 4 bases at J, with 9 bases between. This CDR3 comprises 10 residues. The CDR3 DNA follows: TGCAGCTTGCGCGGATACGAGCAGTACTTC. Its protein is CSLRGYEQYF.

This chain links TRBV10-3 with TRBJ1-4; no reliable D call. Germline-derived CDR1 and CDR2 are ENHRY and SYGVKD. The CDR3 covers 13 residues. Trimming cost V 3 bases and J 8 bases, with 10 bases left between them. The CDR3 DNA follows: TGTGCCATCAGTGACGGGGTTAAAGAAAAACTGTTTTTT. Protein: CAISDGVKEKLFF.

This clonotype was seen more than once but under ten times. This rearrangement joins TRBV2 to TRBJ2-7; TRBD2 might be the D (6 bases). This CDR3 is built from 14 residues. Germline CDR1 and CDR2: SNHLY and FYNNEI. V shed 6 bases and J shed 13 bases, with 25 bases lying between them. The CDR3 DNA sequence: TGTGCCAGCAGCCTTCCTTGGCCGGGGGACTTGCTATACTTC. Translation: CASSLPWPGDLLYF. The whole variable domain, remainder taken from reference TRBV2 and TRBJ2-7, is EPEVTQTPSHQVTQMGQEVILRCVPISNHLYFYWYRQILGQKVEFLVSFYNNEISEKSEIFDDQFSVERPDGSNFTLKIRSTKLEDSAMYFCASSLPWPGDLLYFGPGTRLTVT.

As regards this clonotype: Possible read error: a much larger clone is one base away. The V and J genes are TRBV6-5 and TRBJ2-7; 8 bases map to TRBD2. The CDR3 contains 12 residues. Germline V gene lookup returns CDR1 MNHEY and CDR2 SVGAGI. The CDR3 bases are TGTGCCAGCATTGGACTAGCATACGAGCAGTGCTTC. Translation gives CASIGLAYEQCF.